This entry lists 22 T cell receptor beta chains sequenced from one sample in a study of cytomegalovirus exposure and HLA in healthy donors. It was with 60 Vbeta and 13 Jbeta primers that the PCR ran. Measured with immunoSEQ multiplex PCR; TCRdb has only the in-frame clones, and not every one. The data contain roughly 86,000 clones, 60% to 80% of them singletons. Sequencing used PBMCs. All receptors derive from a female donor in good health and CMV-seronegative.

V and J are TRBV27 and TRBJ2-1; TRBD1 agrees at 10 bases. This CDR3 spans 13 amino acids. From germline, CDR1 is MNHEY and CDR2 SMNVEV (reference sequence). With V trimmed by 4 bases and J by 12 bases, 6 bases remained unmatched. The DNA of the CDR3 is TGTGCCAGCAGTTACGGACAGGGGGATGTGCAGTTCTTC. Its translation is CASSYGQGDVQFF.

The chain has TRBV15 and TRBJ2-3; 11 nucleotides agree with TRBD2. The J segment lost 4 bases and the V segment lost 0 bases, leaving 0 bases of the junction unmatched. This CDR3 has 15 amino acids. Germline CDR1 and CDR2: LNHNV and YYDKDF (reference sequence). The DNA for the CDR3 is TGTGCCACCAGCAGAGATAGCGGGGGGGCAGATACGCAGTATTTT. It specifies CATSRDSGGADTQYF. Variable domain in full (rest from reference TRBV15 and TRBJ2-3): DAMVIQNPRYQVTQFGKPVTLSCSQTLNHNVMYWYQQKSSQAPKLLFHYYDKDFNNEADTPDNFQSRRPNTSFCFLDIRSPGLGDTAMYLCATSRDSGGADTQYFGPGTRLTVL.

CDR3: CAWGTSGTLNGGEQFF. Written as DNA, the CDR3 is TGTGCCTGGGGCACTAGCGGGACACTAAACGGGGGTGAGCAGTTCTTC. The chain combines TRBV30 with TRBJ2-1; 10 bases map to TRBD2. The germline V gene encodes CDR1 GTSNPN and CDR2 SVGIG (reference sequence). V was pared by 5 bases and J by 9 bases, with 16 bases of the junction left unmatched. The CDR3 is made up of 16 amino acids.

V usage is TRBV2 and J usage is TRBJ1-4, with TRBD1 identical over 9 bases. This CDR3 is 13 amino acids long. V lost 9 bases to trimming and J lost 10 bases; unmatched junction nucleotides: 9. CDR1 is SNHLY and CDR2 is FYNNEI in the germline V gene. CDR3 sequence (DNA): TGTGCCAGAGGCCGGGACAGGGATACAAAACTGTTTTTT. Its protein is CARGRDRDTKLFF.

This sequence joins TRBV2 and TRBJ1-1; D ambiguous. V lost 4 bases and J lost 1, with 10 bases in between. Per the germline V gene, CDR1 is SNHLY and CDR2 is FYNNEI. The CDR3 is 14 residues long. CDR3 bases: TGTGCCAGCAGTGCAAGCGCTTCGAACACTGAAGCTTTCTTT. Residues: CASSASASNTEAFF.

The chain recombines TRBV6-5 with TRBJ2-2, with 12 bases matching TRBD2. The V gene end was trimmed by 1 base and the J gene end by 6 bases; junction bases not matched to a gene: 3. This CDR3 comprises 16 residues. Germline CDR1 is MNHEY and CDR2 is SVGAGI. This CDR3 reads CASSYLTSGSSGELFF. The DNA of the CDR3 is TGTGCCAGCAGTTACTTGACTAGCGGGAGTTCCGGGGAGCTGTTTTTT.

The chain employs TRBV19 and TRBJ1-4, with TRBD1 matching 7 bases. V shed 5 bases and J 5 bases; nucleotides not matched to a gene: 5. There are 14 residues in the CDR3. Germline lookup yields CDR1 LNHDA and CDR2 SQIVND (reference sequence). The CDR3, as DNA: TGTGCCAGTAGTTCGGGACAGTTGAATGAAAAACTGTTTTTT. Its translation: CASSSGQLNEKLFF.

V and J are TRBV29-1 and TRBJ1-1, with 7 bases matching TRBD1. Trimming removed 7 bases from V and 4 bases from J; junction bases left unmatched: 9. Germline-derived CDR1 and CDR2 are SQVTM and ANQGSEA. There are 13 residues in the CDR3. DNA for the CDR3: TGCAGCGCTGTGACAGGGATAGGCACTGAAGCTTTCTTT. Translation: CSAVTGIGTEAFF.

CDR3 region: CASTPLGWPREGNEKLFF. CDR3 DNA sequence: TGCGCCAGCACCCCGTTAGGGTGGCCTCGGGAGGGTAATGAAAAACTGTTTTTT. The chain links TRBV10-1 to TRBJ1-4; no definite D call. Between the trimmed V and J ends, which lost 7 bases and 4 bases, there was a span of 25 bases. Germline CDR1 and CDR2: WNHNN and SYGVQD (reference sequence). CDR3 length equals 18 residues.

The gene calls are TRBV6-1 and TRBJ2-3; 7 bases align to TRBD1. Germline V gene data show CDR1 as MNHNS and CDR2 as SASEGT. After removal of 5 bases from V and 6 bases from J, the junction contained 8 bases not matched to a gene. The CDR3 is 14 residues long. In DNA, the CDR3 is TGTGCCAGCAGTAAGACACAGGGGTCGGATACGCAGTATTTT. As protein: CASSKTQGSDTQYF.

This clone was found a few times. The chain employs TRBV19 and TRBJ2-7, with 8 bases aligning to TRBD1. The CDR3 is 14 amino acids. Germline V gene data show CDR1 as LNHDA and CDR2 as SQIVND (reference sequence). The V and J ends lost 1 base and 3 bases, in that order; junction bases with no gene match: 2. CDR3 amino acids: CASSIAGQDYEQYF. The CDR3, as DNA: TGTGCCAGTAGTATAGCGGGACAGGACTACGAGCAGTACTTC.

V gene TRBV19 combines with J gene TRBJ1-2; unclear D gene. CDR3 length: 19 amino acids. From germline, CDR1 is LNHDA and CDR2 SQIVND (reference sequence). Between the trimmed V and J ends, which lost 0 bases and 2 bases, there was a span of 22 bases. The CDR3 region is CASSIDRDSFIGVNYGYTF. The DNA for the CDR3 is TGTGCCAGTAGTATAGATCGAGACTCCTTTATCGGGGTGAACTATGGCTACACCTTC.

A few counts support this clone. The chain joins TRBV5-6 to TRBJ1-2; TRBD1 matches at 7 bases. With 4 bases clipped from V and 5 bases from J, the junction kept 11 bases outside the gene matches. The CDR3 length is 15 residues. Germline CDR1 and CDR2: SGHDT and YYEEEE. CDR3 DNA sequence: TGTGCCAGCAGCACCCCCGGGACAGACCGTTATGGCTACACCTTC. Translating gives CASSTPGTDRYGYTF.

V usage is TRBV10-3 and J usage is TRBJ2-5; TRBD2 agrees at 7 bases. Germline assignment: CDR1 ENHRY and CDR2 SYGVKD. The V and J ends lost 4 bases and 5 bases, in that order; junction bases with no gene match: 10. This CDR3 has 15 amino acids. The CDR3 spells CAISARGEVGETQYF. CDR3 DNA: TGTGCCATCAGTGCTCGGGGGGAAGTAGGGGAGACCCAGTACTTC.

The V call is TRBV7-9, the J call TRBJ1-1; D gene ambiguous. Germline V gene lookup returns CDR1 SEHNR and CDR2 FQNEAQ (reference sequence). This CDR3 comprises 15 residues. Trimming removed 5 bases at V and 0 bases at J, with 13 bases between. The CDR3 spells CASSPSPTMNTEAFF. The CDR3 DNA is TGTGCCAGCAGCCCTAGCCCTACCATGAACACTGAAGCTTTCTTT.

This chain connects TRBV6-5 to TRBJ1-6; D is ambiguous. Trimming left V 0 bases short and J 0 bases short, with 6 bases between. The CDR3 runs to 16 residues. In germline, CDR1 is MNHEY, CDR2 SVGAGI. This chain's CDR3 is CASSYSPSSYNSPLHF. For the CDR3, the DNA is TGTGCCAGCAGTTACTCCCCTAGCTCCTATAATTCACCCCTCCACTTT.

The gene calls are TRBV11-2 and TRBJ2-5, with 9 nucleotides matching TRBD2. This CDR3 spans 16 amino acids. Germline CDR1 SGHAT, CDR2 FQNNGV. V lost 4 bases to trimming and J lost 4 bases; unmatched junction nucleotides: 10. This CDR3 is CASSYNIAGAGETQYF. CDR3 in DNA: TGTGCCAGCAGCTACAACATAGCGGGAGCAGGAGAGACCCAGTACTTC. The complete variable domain, with remaining parts taken from reference TRBV11-2 and TRBJ2-5, reads EAGVAQSPRYKIIEKRQSVAFWCNPISGHATLYWYQQILGQGPKLLIQFQNNGVVDDSQLPKDRFSAERLKGVDSTLKIQPAKLEDSAVYLCASSYNIAGAGETQYFGPGTRLLVL.

This clone showed up just a few times. The V gene is TRBV2, the J gene TRBJ2-7; TRBD2 agrees at 7 bases. Germline V CDR1 and CDR2: SNHLY, FYNNEI. V shed 11 bases and J 1 base; nucleotides not matched to a gene: 5. The CDR3 has 12 residues. The CDR3 nucleotides are TGTGCCGGCCTGGGGGGGTCCTACGAGCAGTACTTC. It specifies CAGLGGSYEQYF.

This chain joins TRBV7-6 and TRBJ2-3; the match to TRBD2 covers 9 bases. There are 16 residues in the CDR3. Trimming removed 2 bases from V and 3 bases from J; junction bases left unmatched: 6. CDR1 and CDR2 (germline): SGHVS, FNYEAQ. This CDR3 is CASSLSPGLATDTQYF. CDR3 DNA: TGTGCCAGCAGCTTATCCCCCGGACTAGCGACAGATACGCAGTATTTT.

The chain couples TRBV30 to TRBJ1-5, with D perhaps matching TRBD1 (6 bases). Germline CDR1 GTSNPN, CDR2 SVGIG (reference sequence). This CDR3 has 13 residues. V lost 2 bases to trimming and J lost 5 bases, with 10 bases between them. CDR3 in DNA: TGTGCCTGGAGTCGCGGACAGTATCAGCCCCAGCATTTT. As protein: CAWSRGQYQPQHF.

This clone has a single count. This sequence joins TRBV7-6 and TRBJ2-2; weak D call: TRBD2 (5 bases). The V end was cut by 3 bases, the J end by 0 bases, with 11 bases between. Germline loops: CDR1 SGHVS, CDR2 FNYEAQ. The CDR3 has 16 residues. The CDR3 DNA sequence: TGTGCCAGCAGCTTGGGGAGTAGGGCGAACACCGGGGAGCTGTTTTTT. Its translation is CASSLGSRANTGELFF.

The V and J genes are TRBV11-2 and TRBJ2-1, with D tentatively TRBD1 (6 bases). The CDR3 has 11 residues. Trimming cost V 5 bases and J 12 bases, with 11 bases left between them. Germline lookup yields CDR1 SGHAT and CDR2 FQNNGV. This CDR3 is CASSPTGGQFF. The CDR3 DNA reads TGTGCCAGCAGCCCGACAGGCGGGCAGTTCTTC.